The 28 T cell receptor beta chains below all came from one sample that was sequenced in a study of response to subunit inactivated influenza vaccine. TCRdb reprocessed the RT-PCR reads via MiXCR and lists one record per CDR3 protein. Found here are around 480,000 distinct CDR3 sequences, roughly 11% of them singletons; the top ten hold approximately 12%. The input for sequencing was PBMCs from blood, taken roughly 47 days after vaccination. These receptors were collected from a man between 50 and 59 years old who received an inactivated influenza vaccine.

V usage is TRBV15 and J usage is TRBJ1-1, with D perhaps TRBD1 (5 bases). This CDR3 comprises 13 residues. Trimming took off 3 bases at V and 6 bases at J, with 11 bases between the two ends. CDR1 and CDR2 from the germline V gene are LNHNV and YYDKDF (reference sequence). The CDR3 nucleotides read TGTGCCACCAGCAGGGACGACAGAGCTGAAGCTTTCTTT. Its protein is CATSRDDRAEAFF.

This clonotype was counted many times. The chain uses TRBV29-1 and TRBJ2-7; D assignment may be TRBD1 or TRBD2 (5 bases each). V was pared by 7 bases and J by 9 bases, with 22 bases between. The CDR3 is 13 amino acids. Per the germline V gene, CDR1 is SQVTM and CDR2 is ANQGSEA. The CDR3 region is CSAKSGTGLGQYF. For the CDR3, the DNA is TGCAGCGCGAAGTCCGGGACCGGGTTAGGGCAGTACTTC.

The table lists this clonotype with many counts. The CDR3 coding sequence is TGTGCCAGCAGCCTTATGACTAGCACCGAGCAGTACTTC. Amino acid sequence: CASSLMTSTEQYF. J is TRBJ2-7 and V is TRBV6-1, with TRBD2 matching over 7 bases. Germline CDR1 reads MNHNS; CDR2 reads SASEGT. Trimming cost V 6 bases and J 6 bases; bases outside gene matches: 8. This CDR3 contains 13 residues.

This clonotype was observed many times. The J gene is TRBJ2-7, the V gene TRBV6-6; D not certain. Germline CDR1 and CDR2: MNHNY and SVGAGI (reference sequence). The CDR3 extends over 13 amino acids. V shed 4 bases and J shed 3 bases, with 10 bases lying between them. The CDR3 reads CASSSQDGYEQYF. In DNA form, the CDR3 reads TGTGCCAGCAGTTCTCAGGACGGCTACGAGCAGTACTTC.

The chain is built from TRBV3-1 and TRBJ2-7; 7 bases fit TRBD2. The trim removed 0 bases at V and 5 bases at J, leaving 7 bases unmatched. CDR1 and CDR2 (germline): LGHDT, YNNKEL (reference sequence). This CDR3 is 15 amino acids long. This CDR3 is CASSQERGRGNEQYF. CDR3 nucleotide sequence: TGTGCCAGCAGCCAAGAGCGCGGGAGAGGGAACGAGCAGTACTTC.

The genes are TRBV4-1 and TRBJ2-1; no reliable D call. The germline V gene encodes CDR1 MGHRA and CDR2 YSYEKL. This CDR3 contains 13 residues. Trimming took 3 bases from V and 9 from J, leaving 12 bases between them. CDR3 protein: CASSQDDLSEQFF. The CDR3 DNA is TGCGCCAGCAGCCAGGACGACCTCAGTGAGCAGTTCTTC.

At least ten counts were recorded for this clonotype. V usage is TRBV6-2 or TRBV6-3 and J usage is TRBJ1-5; 7 nucleotides agree with TRBD1. Germline-derived CDR1 and CDR2 are MNHEY and SVGEGT. There are 14 residues in the CDR3. With 6 bases clipped from V and 7 bases from J, the junction kept 9 bases outside the gene matches. The CDR3 DNA sequence: TGTGCCAGCAGGCAGACAGGGAATGGACAGCCCCAGCATTTT. Encoded protein: CASRQTGNGQPQHF.

The V gene is TRBV12-3 or TRBV12-4, the J gene TRBJ2-7, with 9 bases that match TRBD2. The CDR3 runs to 15 residues. The junction had 8 bases not matched to a gene; V was cut back by 2 bases and J by 6 bases. CDR3 in amino acids: CASSLPTSGKPEQYF. The CDR3 DNA is TGTGCCAGCAGTTTACCGACTAGCGGAAAACCCGAGCAGTACTTC.

Many counts were recorded for this clonotype. This sequence joins TRBV7-6 and TRBJ2-1; D uncertain. Trimming removed 1 base at V and 1 base at J, with 11 bases between. The CDR3 covers 16 residues. The germline CDR1 and CDR2 sequences are SGHVS and FNYEAQ. The CDR3 region is CASSLVLVSSYNEQFF. For the CDR3, the DNA is TGTGCCAGCAGCTTAGTTCTAGTAAGTTCCTACAATGAGCAGTTCTTC. Using reference TRBV7-6 and TRBJ2-1 for the parts outside the CDR3, the full variable domain is GAGVSQSPRYKVTKRGQDVALRCDPISGHVSLYWYRQALGQGPEFLTYFNYEAQQDKSGLPNDRFSAERPEGSISTLTIQRTEQRDSAMYRCASSLVLVSSYNEQFFGPGTRLTVL.

This clonotype has a handful of counts. Germline and junction disagree at one end, which may indicate a read error. The chain has TRBV6-6 and TRBJ1-4; possibly TRBD1 for D (6 bases). CDR3 length: 13 residues. Germline assignment: CDR1 MNHNY and CDR2 SVGAGI (reference sequence). The CDR3 loop is CATRQDLMKKLFF. The CDR3 nucleotides read TGTGCCACCAGACAGGACCTAATGAAAAAATTGTTTTTT.

This clonotype was detected ten times or more. The chain recombines TRBV5-6 with TRBJ2-1; D is ambiguous. Per germline, CDR1 SGHDT and CDR2 YYEEEE. V was cut by 2 bases and J by 15 bases, with 12 bases left in between. This CDR3 contains 11 residues. The chain's CDR3 is CASSLVGRAFF. CDR3 in DNA: TGTGCCAGCAGCTTAGTGGGAAGGGCGTTCTTC.

With respect to this clonotype: This may come from a read error, since a much larger clone is one base off. The genes are TRBV6-6 and TRBJ1-2, with a tentative D call TRBD1 (5 bases). The CDR3 has 13 residues. Germline lookup yields CDR1 MNHNY and CDR2 SVGAGI (reference sequence). This CDR3 reads CTIVPYQGNGYTF. Written as DNA, the CDR3 is TGTACCATCGTCCCTTACCAGGGCAACGGCTACACCTTC.

This sequence joins TRBV11-2 and TRBJ2-7, with 8 nucleotides matching TRBD1. Germline V CDR1 and CDR2: SGHAT, FQNNGV. The CDR3 has 15 residues. V was clipped by 1 base and J by 2 bases; unmatched bases: 4. The chain's CDR3 is CASSLGTGPTYEQYF. The CDR3 nucleotides read TGTGCCAGCAGCTTAGGGACAGGGCCTACCTACGAGCAGTACTTC.

V usage is TRBV4-2 and J usage is TRBJ2-1; TRBD1 matches at 10 bases. Germline V gives CDR1 LGHNA, CDR2 YNFKEQ. Trimming cost V 1 base and J 6 bases; bases outside gene matches: 6. The CDR3 sequence is 16 residues long. Here the CDR3 DNA reads TGTGCCAGCAGCCAAGTGGGACAGGGGCGTTTCAATGAGCAGTTCTTC. Translation gives CASSQVGQGRFNEQFF.

The chain combines TRBV12-5 with TRBJ2-5; the D gene is possibly TRBD1 (6 bases). CDR1 is LGHNT, CDR2 FRNRAP, per germline. Trimming left V 6 bases short and J 2 bases short, with 13 bases between. The CDR3 is made up of 14 amino acids. The CDR3 sequence: CASGHGGRQETQYF. The CDR3 region has the DNA TGTGCTAGTGGCCATGGGGGCCGTCAAGAGACCCAGTACTTC.

Only a few counts were recorded for this clonotype. The chain links TRBV7-8 to TRBJ2-1, with no clear D. CDR3 length: 16 residues. The germline V gene encodes CDR1 SGHVS and CDR2 FQNEAQ. V was trimmed by 1 base and J by 2 bases, leaving 12 bases between them. DNA of the CDR3: TGTGCCAGCAGCTTAGTCCGGCACCCGCCCTACAATGAGCAGTTCTTC. It encodes CASSLVRHPPYNEQFF.

This clonotype has a handful of counts. This chain uses TRBV20-1 with TRBJ1-1; TRBD1 matches 8 bases. The CDR3 length is 16 residues. The ends lost 2 bases at V and 3 bases at J; junction bases unmatched: 11. Germline CDR1 and CDR2: DFQATT and SNEGSKA (reference sequence). CDR3 in amino acids: CSARPLDRVGDTEAFF. The CDR3, as DNA: TGCAGTGCTAGACCCCTGGACAGGGTGGGAGACACTGAAGCTTTCTTT.

This chain connects TRBV20-1 to TRBJ2-3; D might be TRBD1 or TRBD2, each matching 6 bases. Germline V lookup: CDR1 DFQATT, CDR2 SNEGSKA (reference sequence). The CDR3 is made up of 15 amino acids. Trimming removed 6 bases from V and 2 bases from J, with 18 bases in between. The CDR3 coding sequence is TGCAGTGCCGAAGGGGGGCCGGGTATCACAGATACGCAGTATTTT. Amino acid sequence: CSAEGGPGITDTQYF.

The chain combines TRBV27 with TRBJ2-3; D unresolved. V was pared by 5 bases and J by 0 bases, with 9 bases between. CDR3 length: 14 residues. The V gene's germline CDR1 is MNHEY and CDR2 SMNVEV (reference sequence). The CDR3 sequence is CASSKQTSTDTQYF. The CDR3 nucleotides are TGTGCCAGCAGTAAACAAACTAGCACAGATACGCAGTATTTT.

The gene calls are TRBV21-1 and TRBJ2-7; TRBD1, the D gene given by the table, was not confirmed from the DNA. TRBV21-1 is marked as a pseudogene. This CDR3 has 13 residues. CDR3 nucleotide sequence: TGTGCCAGCAAGGGGCTTCCGAAATACGAGCAGTACTTC. Its protein is CASKGLPKYEQYF.

This clonotype has at least ten counts. The chain employs TRBV12-3 or TRBV12-4 and TRBJ2-5; D uncertain. CDR3 length: 12 residues. The ends were cut back, 3 bases at V and 5 bases at J, with 7 bases in the middle. The CDR3 reads CASSLSRETQYF. The CDR3 DNA reads as TGTGCCAGCAGTTTGTCCCGGGAGACCCAGTACTTC.

This chain links TRBV10-3 with TRBJ2-4, with D maybe TRBD1 (5 bases). Trimming took 4 bases from V and 9 from J, leaving 10 bases between them. The germline CDR1 and CDR2 sequences are ENHRY and SYGVKD. The CDR3 consists of 12 residues. The CDR3 region has the DNA TGTGCCATCAGTGTGGCAGGGTCCATTCAGTACTTC. It codes for CAISVAGSIQYF.

This clonotype was detected many times. This chain links TRBV3-1 with TRBJ2-7; D might be TRBD1 (6 bases). The CDR3 spans 13 residues. Looked up from germline, CDR1 is LGHDT and CDR2 is YNNKEL (reference sequence). V shed 6 bases and J shed 2 bases, with 11 bases lying between them. The CDR3 region has the DNA TGTGCCAGCAGGCCGACAGGCACCTACGAGCAGTACTTC. Translated, it gives CASRPTGTYEQYF.

This clonotype came up many times. J is TRBJ1-5 and V is TRBV6-2 or TRBV6-3, with D unclear. Trimming removed 3 bases from V and 3 bases from J, with 15 bases in between. CDR1 and CDR2 from the germline V gene are MNHEY and SVGEGT. The CDR3 has 16 residues. CDR3 amino acids: CASSYGLDYPNQPQHF. The DNA of the CDR3 is TGTGCCAGCAGTTATGGTCTCGACTATCCCAATCAGCCCCAGCATTTT.

This clonotype was observed a handful of times. The genes are TRBV6-5 and TRBJ2-2; perhaps TRBD2 as D (7 bases). Per the germline V gene, CDR1 is MNHEY and CDR2 is SVGAGI. V lost 4 bases to trimming and J lost 2 bases, with 14 bases between them. The CDR3 contains 16 residues. Here the CDR3 DNA reads TGTGCCAGCAGTTCCCCCGGGGGGCGCAACACCGGGGAGCTGTTTTTT. Translating it yields CASSSPGGRNTGELFF.

This clonotype was detected only a few times. The chain couples TRBV5-1 to TRBJ2-5; TRBD1 agrees at 9 bases. In germline, CDR1 is SGHRS, CDR2 YFSETQ. This CDR3 is built from 17 residues. V lost 0 bases, J lost 2 bases, and 8 bases stayed unmatched. The CDR3 region is CASSLGGTGRTQETQYF. The CDR3 bases are TGCGCCAGCAGCTTGGGAGGGACAGGGAGGACACAAGAGACCCAGTACTTC.

The CDR3 DNA reads as TGTGCCAGCATCCAAAAGGGCACAATGAACACTGAAGCTTTCTTT. Translating gives CASIQKGTMNTEAFF. This sequence joins TRBV6-1 and TRBJ1-1; D remains ambiguous. The CDR3 runs to 15 residues. V was pared by 7 bases and J by 0 bases, with 15 bases between. Germline V lookup: CDR1 MNHNS, CDR2 SASEGT.

This clonotype has more than one count but fewer than ten. This chain links TRBV28 with TRBJ1-1, with D possibly matching TRBD1 (5 bases). Germline loops: CDR1 MDHEN, CDR2 SYDVKM. V lost 4 bases and J 6 bases, leaving 15 bases between the germline ends. The CDR3 length is 14 residues. In nucleotides, the CDR3 is TGTGCCAGCAGTTCCCCGACAGCCCGGGCTGAAGCTTTCTTT. It codes for CASSSPTARAEAFF.